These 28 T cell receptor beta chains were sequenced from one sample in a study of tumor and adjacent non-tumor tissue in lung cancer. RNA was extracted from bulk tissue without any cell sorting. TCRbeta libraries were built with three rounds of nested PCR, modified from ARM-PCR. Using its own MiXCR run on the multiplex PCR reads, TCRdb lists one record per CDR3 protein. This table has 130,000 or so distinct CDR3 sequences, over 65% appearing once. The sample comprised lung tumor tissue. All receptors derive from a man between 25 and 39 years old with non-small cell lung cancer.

CDR3 in amino acids: CSASLEGTYEQYF. The CDR3 DNA sequence: TGCAGTGCGAGCCTAGAGGGTACCTACGAGCAGTACTTC. V usage is TRBV20-1 and J usage is TRBJ2-7, with TRBD2 as a possible D gene (5 bases). The germline V gene has CDR1 DFQATT and CDR2 SNEGSKA (reference sequence). Trimming pared 6 bases from V and 2 bases from J, leaving 14 bases between. The CDR3 runs 13 residues.

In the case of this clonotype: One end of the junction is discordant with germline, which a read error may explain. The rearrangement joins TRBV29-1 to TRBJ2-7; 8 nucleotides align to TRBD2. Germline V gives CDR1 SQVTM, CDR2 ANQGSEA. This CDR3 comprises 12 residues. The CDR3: CSAGLAGWEQNF. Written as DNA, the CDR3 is TGCAGCGCGGGCTTAGCGGGATGGGAGCAGAATTTC.

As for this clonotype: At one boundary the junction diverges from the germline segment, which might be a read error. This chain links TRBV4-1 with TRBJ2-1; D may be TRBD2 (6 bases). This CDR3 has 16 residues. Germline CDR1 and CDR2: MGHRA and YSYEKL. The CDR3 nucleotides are TGCGCTAGCAGCCAAACTCAAGCGGGCTCCTACAATGAGCAGTTCTTC. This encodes CASSQTQAGSYNEQFF.

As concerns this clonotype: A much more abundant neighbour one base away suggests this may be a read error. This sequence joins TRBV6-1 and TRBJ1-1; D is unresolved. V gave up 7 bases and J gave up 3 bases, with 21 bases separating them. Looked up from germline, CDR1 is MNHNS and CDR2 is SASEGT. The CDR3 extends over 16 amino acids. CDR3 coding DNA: TGTGCCAGCATTCTGGTAAGCATTAGAGGTGACACTGAAGCTTTCTTT. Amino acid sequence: CASILVSIRGDTEAFF.

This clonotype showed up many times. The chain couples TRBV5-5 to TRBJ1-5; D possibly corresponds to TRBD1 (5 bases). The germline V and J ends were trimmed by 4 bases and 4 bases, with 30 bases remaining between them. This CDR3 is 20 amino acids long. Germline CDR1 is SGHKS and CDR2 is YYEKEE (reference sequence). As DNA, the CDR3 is TGTGCCAGCAGCGCGACAGTTCACGAGGGGTATCGAGGGGTAAATCAGCCCCAGCATTTT. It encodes CASSATVHEGYRGVNQPQHF.

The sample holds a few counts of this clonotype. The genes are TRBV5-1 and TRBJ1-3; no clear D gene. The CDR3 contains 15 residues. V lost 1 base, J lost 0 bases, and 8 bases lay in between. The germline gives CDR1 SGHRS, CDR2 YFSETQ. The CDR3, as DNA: TGCGCCAGCAGCTTGATAGCCAACTCTGGAAACACCATATATTTT. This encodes CASSLIANSGNTIYF.

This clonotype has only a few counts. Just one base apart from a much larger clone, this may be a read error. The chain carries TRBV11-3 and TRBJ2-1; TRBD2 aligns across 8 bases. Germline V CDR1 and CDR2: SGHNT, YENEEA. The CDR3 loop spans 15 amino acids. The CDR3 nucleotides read TGTACCAGCAGCCTAGAAGGCCGGGGGGGCTTCGAGCAGTTCTTC. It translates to CTSSLEGRGGFEQFF.

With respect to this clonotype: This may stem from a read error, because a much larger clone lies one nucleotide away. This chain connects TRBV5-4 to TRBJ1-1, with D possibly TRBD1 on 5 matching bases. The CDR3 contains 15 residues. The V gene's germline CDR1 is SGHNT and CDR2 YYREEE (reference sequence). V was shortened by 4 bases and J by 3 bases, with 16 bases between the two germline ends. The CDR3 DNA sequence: TGTGCCAGCAGCCTCCAGGGTGGAGGGGACACTGAAGCTTTCTTT. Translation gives CASSLQGGGDTEAFF.

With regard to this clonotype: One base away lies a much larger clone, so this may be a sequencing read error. CDR3 coding DNA: TGTGCCAGCTATAGGGGACGGTCGAACACCGGGGAGCTGTTTTTT. Translation gives CASYRGRSNTGELFF. This chain joins TRBV6-5 and TRBJ2-2, with D perhaps matching TRBD1 or TRBD2 (5 bases each). The germline gives CDR1 MNHEY, CDR2 SVGAGI. V was pared by 8 bases and J by 0 bases, with 13 bases between. This CDR3 is built from 15 residues.

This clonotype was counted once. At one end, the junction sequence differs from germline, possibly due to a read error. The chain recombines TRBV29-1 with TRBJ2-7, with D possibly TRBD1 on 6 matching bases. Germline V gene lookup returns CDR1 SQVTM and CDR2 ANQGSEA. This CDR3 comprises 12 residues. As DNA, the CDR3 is TGTAGCGTTGGGGGCACTTCCTACGAGCAGTACTTC. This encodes CSVGGTSYEQYF.

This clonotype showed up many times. DNA of the CDR3: TGCGCCAGCAGCCTGGGCATCGGAGGGAAGGAGACCCAGTACTTC. This translates into CASSLGIGGKETQYF. This sequence joins TRBV10-1 and TRBJ2-5; D may be TRBD2 (6 bases). The CDR3 is 15 residues long. Germline-derived CDR1 and CDR2 are WNHNN and SYGVQD (reference sequence). V dropped 6 bases and J dropped 5 bases, with 19 bases sitting between them.

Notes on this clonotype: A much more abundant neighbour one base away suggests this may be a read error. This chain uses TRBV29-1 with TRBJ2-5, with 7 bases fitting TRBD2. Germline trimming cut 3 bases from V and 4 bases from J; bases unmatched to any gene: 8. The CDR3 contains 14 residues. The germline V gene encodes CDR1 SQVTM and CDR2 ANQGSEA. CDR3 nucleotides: TGCAGCGTTGACGGACTAGTGGGAGGAGAGACCCAGTACTTC. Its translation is CSVDGLVGGETQYF.

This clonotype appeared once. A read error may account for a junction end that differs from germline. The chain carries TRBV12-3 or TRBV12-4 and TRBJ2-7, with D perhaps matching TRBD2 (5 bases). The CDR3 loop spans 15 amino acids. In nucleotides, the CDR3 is TGTGCCAGCAGTTCGACTGATATGGTGGGAGCCGAGCAGTATTTC. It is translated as CASSSTDMVGAEQYF.

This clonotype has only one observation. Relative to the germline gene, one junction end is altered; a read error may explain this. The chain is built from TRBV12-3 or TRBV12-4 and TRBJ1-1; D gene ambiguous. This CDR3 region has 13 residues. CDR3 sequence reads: CAISPTPNTEGFF. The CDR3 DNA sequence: TGTGCCATCAGCCCGACACCGAACACTGAAGGTTTCTTT.

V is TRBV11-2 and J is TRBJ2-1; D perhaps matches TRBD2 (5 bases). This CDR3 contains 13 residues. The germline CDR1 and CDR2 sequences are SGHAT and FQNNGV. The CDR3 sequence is CANSSGKNNEQFF. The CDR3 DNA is TGTGCTAACAGCTCCGGGAAAAACAATGAGCAGTTCTTC.

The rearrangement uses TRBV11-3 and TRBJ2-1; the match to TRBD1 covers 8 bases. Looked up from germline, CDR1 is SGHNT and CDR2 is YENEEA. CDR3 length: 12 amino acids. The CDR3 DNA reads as TGTGCTAACAGCAGGGGACAGGATGAGCAGTTCTTC. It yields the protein CANSRGQDEQFF.

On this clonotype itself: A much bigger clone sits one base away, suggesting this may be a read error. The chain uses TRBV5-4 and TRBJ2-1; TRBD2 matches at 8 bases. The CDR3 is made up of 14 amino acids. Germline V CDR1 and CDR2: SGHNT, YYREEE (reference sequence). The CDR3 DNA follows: TGTGCCAGCAGCTCGGGGGGGGTCAACAATGAGCGGTTCTTC. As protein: CASSSGGVNNERFF.

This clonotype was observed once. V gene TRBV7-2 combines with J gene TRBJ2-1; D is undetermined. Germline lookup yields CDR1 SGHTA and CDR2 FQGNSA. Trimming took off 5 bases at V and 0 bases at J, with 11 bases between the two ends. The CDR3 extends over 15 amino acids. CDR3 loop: CASSQIRSSYNEQFF. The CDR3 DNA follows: TGTGCCAGCAGCCAAATAAGGAGCTCCTACAATGAGCAGTTCTTC.

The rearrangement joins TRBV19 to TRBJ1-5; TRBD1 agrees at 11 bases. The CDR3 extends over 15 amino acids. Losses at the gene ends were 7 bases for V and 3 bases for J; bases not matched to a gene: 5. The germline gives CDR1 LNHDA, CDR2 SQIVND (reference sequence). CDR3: CASIRTGGPNQPQHF. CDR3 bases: TGTGCCAGTATCCGGACAGGGGGCCCCAATCAGCCCCAGCATTTT.

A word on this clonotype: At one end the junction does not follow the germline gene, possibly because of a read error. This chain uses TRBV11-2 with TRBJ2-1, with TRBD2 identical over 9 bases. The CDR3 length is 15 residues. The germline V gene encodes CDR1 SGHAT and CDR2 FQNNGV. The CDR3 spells CASSLMLAGTDEHFF. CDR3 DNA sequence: TGTGCCAGCAGCTTAATGCTAGCGGGGACTGATGAGCACTTCTTC.

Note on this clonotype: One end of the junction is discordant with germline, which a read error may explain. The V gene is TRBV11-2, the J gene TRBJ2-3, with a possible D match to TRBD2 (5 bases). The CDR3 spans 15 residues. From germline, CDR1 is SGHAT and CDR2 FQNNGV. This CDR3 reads CASSTQIGSTDTRYF. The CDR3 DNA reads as TGTGCCAGCAGCACTCAGATAGGGAGTACAGATACGCGGTATTTT.

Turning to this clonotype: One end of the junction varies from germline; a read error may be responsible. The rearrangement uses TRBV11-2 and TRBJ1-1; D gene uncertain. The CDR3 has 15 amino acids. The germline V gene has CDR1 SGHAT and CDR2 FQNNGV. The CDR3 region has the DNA TGTGCCGGCAGCTTTTCGCATACAGTGAACACAGAAGCTTTCTTT. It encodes CAGSFSHTVNTEAFF.

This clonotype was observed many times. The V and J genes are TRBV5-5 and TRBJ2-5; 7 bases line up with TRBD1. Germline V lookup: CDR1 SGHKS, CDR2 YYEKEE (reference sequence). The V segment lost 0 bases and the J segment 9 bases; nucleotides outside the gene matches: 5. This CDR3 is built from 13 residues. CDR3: CASSLGTGGPQYF. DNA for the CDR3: TGTGCCAGCAGCTTGGGGACAGGTGGCCCCCAGTACTTC.

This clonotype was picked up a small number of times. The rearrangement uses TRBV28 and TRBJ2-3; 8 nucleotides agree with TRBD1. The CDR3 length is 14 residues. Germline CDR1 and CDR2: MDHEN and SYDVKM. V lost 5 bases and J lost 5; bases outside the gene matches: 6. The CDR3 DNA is TGTGCCAGCAGTCACCAGGGGGCCAAAGATACGCAGTATTTT. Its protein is CASSHQGAKDTQYF. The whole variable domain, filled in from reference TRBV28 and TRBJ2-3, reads DVKVTQSSRYLVKRTGEKVFLECVQDMDHENMFWYRQDPGLGLRLIYFSYDVKMKEKGDIPEGYSVSREKKERFSLILESASTNQTSMYLCASSHQGAKDTQYFGPGTRLTVL.

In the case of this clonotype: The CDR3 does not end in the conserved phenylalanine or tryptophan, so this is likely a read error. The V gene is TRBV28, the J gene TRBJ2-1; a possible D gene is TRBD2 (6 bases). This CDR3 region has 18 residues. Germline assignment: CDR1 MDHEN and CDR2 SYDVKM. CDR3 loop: CGSSPPIAEKSSYNEQFL. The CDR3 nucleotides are TGTGGCAGCAGTCCCCCCATAGCGGAGAAGAGCTCCTACAATGAGCAGTTCCTC.

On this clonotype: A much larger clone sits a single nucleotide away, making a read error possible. CDR3 loop: CASSYSRGQGIEKLFF. CDR3 sequence (DNA): TGTGCCAGCAGTTACAGCCGAGGACAGGGAATAGAAAAACTGTTTTTT. The chain employs TRBV6-5 and TRBJ1-4; 8 positions agree with TRBD1. The CDR3 length is 16 residues. The V and J ends lost 2 bases and 8 bases, in that order; junction bases with no gene match: 10. The V gene's germline CDR1 is MNHEY and CDR2 SVGAGI.

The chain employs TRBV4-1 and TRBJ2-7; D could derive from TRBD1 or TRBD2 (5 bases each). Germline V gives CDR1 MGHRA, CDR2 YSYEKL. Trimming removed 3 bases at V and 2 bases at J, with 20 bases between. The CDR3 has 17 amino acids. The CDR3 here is CASSQGVGVSPPYEQYF. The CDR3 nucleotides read TGCGCCAGCAGCCAGGGAGTGGGGGTCTCGCCCCCCTACGAGCAGTACTTC.

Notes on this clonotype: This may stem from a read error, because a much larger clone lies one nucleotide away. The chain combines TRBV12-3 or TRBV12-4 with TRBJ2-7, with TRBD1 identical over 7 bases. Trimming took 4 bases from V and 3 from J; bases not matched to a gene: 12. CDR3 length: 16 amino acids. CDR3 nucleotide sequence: TGTGCCAGCAGTTCCCCCGTTGGGACAGCCTTCTACGAGCAGTACTTC. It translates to CASSSPVGTAFYEQYF.